These 23 T cell receptor beta chains were sequenced from one sample in a study of shared clonotypes between healthy human individuals. Sequenced by immunoSEQ multiplex PCR; TCRdb stores in-frame clones only, minus some. Of around 350,000 clones detected, over 70% appear once; the ten largest clones hold 8% to 13%. The sample comprised memory CD4+ T cells sorted from blood. Subset described: CD45RA-negative fraction. The receptors shown here come from a man aged 30 to 45 in good health.

The chain has TRBV7-3 and TRBJ2-1; D gene ambiguous. Germline V gene data show CDR1 as SGHTA and CDR2 as FQGTGA. Trimming shortened V by 5 bases and J by 3 bases, and 5 bases separated the two germline ends. The CDR3 is 12 residues long. The CDR3 protein is CASSLDYNEQFF. Written as DNA, the CDR3 is TGTGCCAGCAGCCTGGACTACAATGAGCAGTTCTTC. The full variable domain, in which reference TRBV7-3 and TRBJ2-1 provide the parts outside the CDR3, is GAGVSQTPSNKVTEKGKYVELRCDPISGHTALYWYRQSLGQGPEFLIYFQGTGAADDSGLPNDRFFAVRPEGSVSTLKIQRTERGDSAVYLCASSLDYNEQFFGPGTRLTVL.

The rearrangement links TRBV9 to TRBJ2-7; 9 positions agree with TRBD2. V was clipped by 0 bases and J by 2 bases; unmatched bases: 6. The V gene's germline CDR1 is SGDLS and CDR2 YYNGEE. CDR3 length: 16 amino acids. CDR3 sequence reads: CASSVARSGRPYEQYF. CDR3 bases: TGTGCCAGCAGCGTAGCTAGGAGCGGGAGGCCCTACGAGCAGTACTTC.

The chain recombines TRBV6-5 with TRBJ1-5; D unclear. With 5 bases removed from V and 5 bases from J, the gap between germline ends came to 10 bases. CDR1 is MNHEY, CDR2 SVGAGI, per germline. This CDR3 comprises 13 residues. The CDR3 DNA sequence: TGTGCCAGCAGTCGGGCCGTCGATCAGCCCCAGCATTTT. Amino acid sequence: CASSRAVDQPQHF.

This chain joins TRBV5-6 and TRBJ2-7; 9 bases are shared with TRBD1. With V trimmed by 4 bases and J by 5 bases, 10 bases remained unmatched. Germline lookup yields CDR1 SGHDT and CDR2 YYEEEE. The CDR3 extends over 15 amino acids. The CDR3 loop reads CASSPKQGAIDEQYF. The CDR3 DNA follows: TGTGCCAGCAGCCCTAAACAGGGGGCTATCGACGAGCAGTACTTC.

The chain combines TRBV19 with TRBJ2-2, with D perhaps matching TRBD1 or TRBD2 (5 bases each). This CDR3 is 15 amino acids long. CDR1 LNHDA and CDR2 SQIVND come from the germline V gene (reference sequence). V was cut by 7 bases and J by 1 base, with 13 bases left in between. The DNA of the CDR3 is TGTGCCAGTATCAAGGGACCGCTGAACACCGGGGAGCTGTTTTTT. Its translation: CASIKGPLNTGELFF.

This sequence joins TRBV5-4 and TRBJ2-3; no clear D. Between the trimmed V and J ends, which lost 2 bases and 5 bases, there was a span of 3 bases. From germline, CDR1 is SGHNT and CDR2 YYREEE (reference sequence). The CDR3 is 11 residues long. The CDR3 here is CASSFRDTQYF. As DNA, the CDR3 is TGTGCCAGCAGCTTTAGAGATACGCAGTATTTT.

The chain carries TRBV28 and TRBJ1-2, with D possibly matching TRBD1 (5 bases). Germline assignment: CDR1 MDHEN and CDR2 SYDVKM. The ends were cut back, 7 bases at V and 8 bases at J, with 17 bases in the middle. This CDR3 has 13 residues. The CDR3 region is CASTHNRGLGYTF. CDR3 coding DNA: TGTGCCAGCACCCACAACCGGGGGTTAGGCTACACCTTC.

V gene TRBV5-1 combines with J gene TRBJ2-1, with a weak D call TRBD1 (7 bases). The CDR3 contains 17 residues. The V gene's germline CDR1 is SGHRS and CDR2 YFSETQ. V was shortened by 0 bases and J by 0 bases, with 13 bases between the two germline ends. The CDR3 sequence: CASSLVQGGSSYNEQFF. CDR3 nucleotides: TGCGCCAGCAGCTTGGTTCAGGGGGGCAGCTCCTACAATGAGCAGTTCTTC.

The chain combines TRBV10-1 with TRBJ2-1, with 7 positions matching TRBD2. V dropped 4 bases and J dropped 6; count of bases not matched to a gene: 6. The germline gives CDR1 WNHNN, CDR2 SYGVQD (reference sequence). This CDR3 has 14 amino acids. CDR3 loop: CASSGGSGLNEQFF. The DNA of the CDR3 is TGCGCCAGCAGTGGCGGGAGTGGTCTCAATGAGCAGTTCTTC.

The V gene is TRBV5-1, the J gene TRBJ2-2; no definite D call. In germline, CDR1 is SGHRS, CDR2 YFSETQ. The CDR3 has 14 amino acids. Trimming removed 0 bases at V and 6 bases at J, with 9 bases between. The CDR3 nucleotides read TGCGCCAGCAGCTTGGGATTTACGGCCGGGGAGCTGTTTTTT. Translation gives CASSLGFTAGELFF.

This clone appeared once. The chain employs TRBV5-5 and TRBJ1-1, with D hard to call. The V gene lost 2 bases and the J gene lost 1 base, with 6 bases spanning the gap. Germline assignment: CDR1 SGHKS and CDR2 YYEKEE (reference sequence). The CDR3 length is 13 residues. CDR3 loop: CASSFETNTEAFF. The CDR3 DNA reads as TGTGCCAGCAGCTTCGAGACGAACACTGAAGCTTTCTTT. Filled out from reference TRBV5-5 and TRBJ1-1, the complete variable domain reads DAGVTQSPTHLIKTRGQQVTLRCSPISGHKSVSWYQQVLGQGPQFIFQYYEKEERGRGNFPDRFSARQFPNYSSELNVNALLLGDSALYLCASSFETNTEAFFGQGTRLTVV.

V usage is TRBV5-1 and J usage is TRBJ2-1; unclear D gene. V shed 3 bases and J shed 5 bases, with 15 bases lying between them. Germline V gives CDR1 SGHRS, CDR2 YFSETQ. The CDR3 covers 15 residues. This CDR3 is CASSSGDRWDNEQFF. The CDR3 DNA follows: TGCGCCAGCAGCTCCGGCGATCGTTGGGACAATGAGCAGTTCTTC. The complete variable domain, with remaining parts taken from reference TRBV5-1 and TRBJ2-1, reads KAGVTQTPRYLIKTRGQQVTLSCSPISGHRSVSWYQQTPGQGLQFLFEYFSETQRNKGNFPGRFSGRQFSNSRSEMNVSTLELGDSALYLCASSSGDRWDNEQFFGPGTRLTVL.

DNA of the CDR3: TGTGCCAGCAGCTCCCGGCTAGGCCCCTACGAGCAGTACTTC. Translated: CASSSRLGPYEQYF. V is TRBV5-4 and J is TRBJ2-7, with unresolved D. Trimming shortened V by 3 bases and J by 2 bases, and 12 bases separated the two germline ends. The germline CDR1 and CDR2 sequences are SGHNT and YYREEE (reference sequence). The CDR3 is made up of 14 amino acids.

This clone was seen just once. The gene calls are TRBV10-3 and TRBJ2-1; 12 bases map to TRBD2. V shed 1 base and J 6 bases; nucleotides not matched to a gene: 4. Germline V lookup: CDR1 ENHRY, CDR2 SYGVKD. This CDR3 is built from 16 residues. The CDR3: CAISEYGLAGLNEQFF. The CDR3 DNA follows: TGTGCCATCAGTGAGTATGGACTAGCGGGACTCAATGAGCAGTTCTTC.

This rearrangement joins TRBV7-2 to TRBJ2-3; 8 bases are shared with TRBD2. The trim removed 1 base at V and 4 bases at J, leaving 10 bases unmatched. Looked up from germline, CDR1 is SGHTA and CDR2 is FQGNSA. This CDR3 region has 17 residues. For the CDR3, the DNA is TGTGCCAGCAGCTTAGGGGCCGGGATAGCGGGGTCAGATACGCAGTATTTT. Its translation: CASSLGAGIAGSDTQYF.

A few counts support this clone. This chain uses TRBV7-2 with TRBJ2-3; D not resolved. Trimming removed 3 bases from V and 4 bases from J, with 11 bases in between. The CDR3 is 14 amino acids. Germline values: CDR1 SGHTA, CDR2 FQGNSA. CDR3 nucleotides: TGTGCCAGCAGCTTGGAAGGGCAAGCAGATACGCAGTATTTT. It specifies CASSLEGQADTQYF.

This clone was observed a single time. The chain carries TRBV27 and TRBJ1-4, with D unresolved. This CDR3 is built from 15 residues. Germline values: CDR1 MNHEY, CDR2 SMNVEV (reference sequence). V was cut by 0 bases and J by 5 bases, with 10 bases left in between. The CDR3 DNA is TGTGCCAGCAGTTTATCAGGGTTCGACAATGAAAAACTGTTTTTT. Translated: CASSLSGFDNEKLFF.

This clone has only a few counts. The chain employs TRBV4-1 and TRBJ2-3; 8 nucleotides line up with TRBD1. Germline loops: CDR1 MGHRA, CDR2 YSYEKL. The CDR3 covers 16 residues. J lost 3 bases, V lost 4 bases, and 9 bases had no gene match. Here the CDR3 DNA reads TGCGCCAGCAGCCGTACACCGGGACAGGTAACAGATACGCAGTATTTT. This sequence encodes CASSRTPGQVTDTQYF.

This clone was seen repeatedly, ten times or more. The chain combines TRBV5-4 with TRBJ2-5; 7 bases fit TRBD2. The CDR3 extends over 14 amino acids. Germline V gene lookup returns CDR1 SGHNT and CDR2 YYREEE (reference sequence). J lost 1 base, V lost 4 bases, and 4 bases had no gene match. The CDR3 spells CASSPRTSQETQYF. The CDR3 nucleotides read TGTGCCAGCAGCCCCCGGACTAGCCAAGAGACCCAGTACTTC.

V usage is TRBV25-1 and J usage is TRBJ1-2; tentative D call: TRBD1 (6 bases). The V end was cut by 6 bases, the J end by 4 bases, with 18 bases between. CDR1 is MGHDK and CDR2 is SYGVNS in the germline V gene. The CDR3 has 15 amino acids. CDR3 protein: CASRGGGRVSYGYTF. The CDR3 bases are TGTGCCAGCAGAGGCGGGGGGCGGGTTAGCTATGGCTACACCTTC.

The table lists this clone with a few counts. The chain has TRBV27 and TRBJ2-3; D not resolved. Per the germline V gene, CDR1 is MNHEY and CDR2 is SMNVEV (reference sequence). V lost 2 bases, J lost 6 bases, and 12 bases lay in between. CDR3 length equals 14 residues. DNA of the CDR3: TGTGCCAGCAGTTTAGGAGTGCACTTGGATACGCAGTATTTT. It translates to CASSLGVHLDTQYF.

The chain recombines TRBV6-1 with TRBJ2-7; 12 bases agree with TRBD1. V was clipped by 3 bases and J by 7 bases; unmatched bases: 13. The CDR3 loop spans 17 amino acids. In germline, CDR1 is MNHNS, CDR2 SASEGT. CDR3 bases: TGTGCCAGCAGTGACTTGGGACAGGGGGCCTACAGGGGAGAGCAGTACTTC. This sequence encodes CASSDLGQGAYRGEQYF.

The J gene is TRBJ1-2, the V gene TRBV28; TRBD1 matches 8 bases. The CDR3 is 14 residues long. The trim removed 6 bases at V and 4 bases at J, leaving 7 bases unmatched. Germline assignment: CDR1 MDHEN and CDR2 SYDVKM. CDR3 amino acids: CASRAGGIGYGYTF. DNA for the CDR3: TGTGCCAGCAGAGCAGGGGGCATAGGCTATGGCTACACCTTC.